A single sample gave rise to the 18 T cell receptor beta chains below, sequenced in a study of T-cell reconstitution after alpha-beta-depleted transplantation in children. The TCRbeta library incorporated unique molecular identifiers. TCRdb recomputed calls from the PCR reads with MiXCR, one row per CDR3 protein. The data contain about 440,000 distinct CDR3 sequences, around 46% of them singletons. Sample: PBMCs, taken before TCRalphabeta/CD19-depleted stem cell transplant. These receptors were obtained from a girl aged 2 to 9 with aplastic anemia, due to receive a stem cell transplant.

This clonotype was picked up one time. The chain is built from TRBV15 and TRBJ2-2, with TRBD2 identical over 7 bases. Germline V gene sequence: CDR1 LNHNV, CDR2 YYDKDF (reference sequence). The J segment lost 5 bases and the V segment lost 4 bases, leaving 7 bases of the junction unmatched. The CDR3 spans 15 residues. The CDR3: CATSIGGSFTGELFF. As DNA, the CDR3 is TGTGCCACCAGCATAGGCGGGAGCTTTACCGGGGAGCTGTTTTTT.

The chain links TRBV7-3 to TRBJ2-5; 10 bases fit TRBD2. V gave up 1 base and J gave up 3 bases; unmatched junction bases: 2. The CDR3 consists of 15 residues. Germline CDR1 reads SGHTA; CDR2 reads FQGTGA. The CDR3 reads CASSLNGLAEETQYF. The CDR3 nucleotides are TGTGCCAGCAGCTTAAATGGACTAGCGGAAGAGACCCAGTACTTC.

This clonotype was counted many times. The chain employs TRBV5-5 and TRBJ2-7; D is perhaps TRBD2 (5 bases). Germline V gene sequence: CDR1 SGHKS, CDR2 YYEKEE (reference sequence). The CDR3 covers 15 residues. Trimming took off 2 bases at V and 0 bases at J, with 12 bases between the two ends. The CDR3 protein is CASSFVPGISYEQYF. DNA of the CDR3: TGTGCCAGCAGCTTCGTACCCGGGATCTCCTACGAGCAGTACTTC. Combining the CDR3 with reference TRBV5-5 and TRBJ2-7 gives the whole variable domain DAGVTQSPTHLIKTRGQQVTLRCSPISGHKSVSWYQQVLGQGPQFIFQYYEKEERGRGNFPDRFSARQFPNYSSELNVNALLLGDSALYLCASSFVPGISYEQYFGPGTRLTVT.

This clonotype was counted ten times or more. The J gene is TRBJ2-1, the V gene TRBV28; D is undetermined. Germline CDR1 reads MDHEN; CDR2 reads SYDVKM. The V and J ends lost 3 bases and 4 bases respectively, with 7 bases between them. The CDR3 runs to 13 residues. CDR3 loop: CASSLTPYNEQFF. The CDR3 DNA is TGTGCCAGCAGTTTGACCCCTTACAATGAGCAGTTCTTC.

This clonotype was detected ten times or more. The J gene is TRBJ2-5, the V gene TRBV12-3 or TRBV12-4; 9 positions match TRBD2. This CDR3 region has 13 residues. Trimming took 6 bases from V and 7 from J; bases not matched to a gene: 6. The CDR3 nucleotides read TGTGCCAGCAGCATGGGGACTAGCACGACCCAGTACTTC. Its translation is CASSMGTSTTQYF.

The genes are TRBV15 and TRBJ2-2; D not resolved. Trimming stripped 6 bases from V and 4 bases from J, with 9 bases between. The CDR3 has 13 amino acids. Germline V CDR1 and CDR2: LNHNV, YYDKDF (reference sequence). The CDR3 is CATSDKTTGELFF. CDR3 DNA: TGTGCCACCAGTGACAAGACCACCGGGGAGCTGTTTTTT.

This clonotype was found many times. The V gene is TRBV29-1, the J gene TRBJ2-7; no clear D gene. This CDR3 region has 14 residues. Germline lookup yields CDR1 SQVTM and CDR2 ANQGSEA. Deletions cut 2 bases from V and 0 bases from J, with 11 bases between. The CDR3 reads CSVETDASSYEQYF. DNA of the CDR3: TGCAGCGTTGAAACGGACGCCAGCTCCTACGAGCAGTACTTC.

Only a few counts were recorded for this clonotype. The chain is built from TRBV7-2 and TRBJ1-2; D is uncertain. Deletions cut 1 base from V and 10 bases from J, with 19 bases between. Germline V CDR1 and CDR2: SGHTA, FQGNSA. The CDR3 loop spans 15 amino acids. The chain's CDR3 is CASSLEPTTRRNYTF. CDR3 DNA: TGTGCCAGCAGCTTAGAACCCACGACACGGCGGAACTACACCTTC.

The chain has TRBV5-5 and TRBJ2-3, with D possibly called TRBD1 or TRBD2 (5 bases each). The CDR3 spans 15 residues. Trimming took 2 bases from V and 1 from J, leaving 11 bases between them. Germline V lookup: CDR1 SGHKS, CDR2 YYEKEE (reference sequence). The CDR3 loop reads CASSFRGRGTDTQYF. The DNA of the CDR3 is TGTGCCAGCAGCTTCCGGGGACGAGGCACAGATACGCAGTATTTT.

This clonotype was counted only a few times. A clone one base away is much larger, so this may be a read error. The chain is built from TRBV6-1 and TRBJ2-7; the match to TRBD2 covers 9 bases. This CDR3 region has 15 residues. The germline CDR1 and CDR2 sequences are MNHNS and SASEGT. The junction had 9 bases not matched to a gene; V was cut back by 6 bases and J by 3 bases. The DNA for the CDR3 is TGTGCCAGCAGCCTTGTACTAGCGGGCAGCTACGAGCAGTACTTC. This codes for CASSLVLAGSYEQYF.

The V call is TRBV4-1, the J call TRBJ2-3, with D unclear. The V gene lost 3 bases and the J gene lost 0 bases, with 10 bases spanning the gap. Per germline, CDR1 MGHRA and CDR2 YSYEKL. The CDR3 extends over 15 amino acids. The CDR3 loop is CASSQFGLSTDTQYF. CDR3 nucleotides: TGCGCCAGCAGCCAGTTCGGTCTCAGCACAGATACGCAGTATTTT.

This clonotype was picked up many times. The chain joins TRBV20-1 to TRBJ1-5; D ambiguous. The V end lost 0 bases, the J end lost 1 base, and 7 bases lay between the germline ends. There are 14 residues in the CDR3. The germline V gene has CDR1 DFQATT and CDR2 SNEGSKA (reference sequence). The CDR3: CSARDRFSNQPQHF. The CDR3 region has the DNA TGCAGTGCTAGAGATAGATTCAGCAATCAGCCCCAGCATTTT.

This clonotype was observed a few times. The chain links TRBV18 to TRBJ2-3, with TRBD2 matching 7 bases. The ends lost 6 bases at V and 9 bases at J; junction bases unmatched: 15. Germline CDR1 and CDR2: KGHSH and LQKENI. The CDR3 totals 15 residues. The CDR3 reads CASSPGGGSSGTQYF. CDR3 nucleotide sequence: TGTGCCAGCTCCCCCGGCGGCGGGAGTTCGGGAACGCAGTATTTT.

This clonotype was observed at least ten times. The genes are TRBV20-1 and TRBJ2-2; 9 nucleotides align to TRBD2. The V gene end was trimmed by 6 bases and the J gene end by 2 bases; junction bases not matched to a gene: 4. The germline V gene encodes CDR1 DFQATT and CDR2 SNEGSKA (reference sequence). CDR3 size: 14 residues. The CDR3 sequence: CSARGLANTGELFF. CDR3 nucleotide sequence: TGCAGTGCCCGGGGACTAGCTAACACCGGGGAGCTGTTTTTT.

This clonotype was counted only a few times. The DNA for the CDR3 is TGTGCCAGCAGGATGTGGGGCACAGATACGCAGTATTTT. As protein: CASRMWGTDTQYF. The chain combines TRBV5-5 with TRBJ2-3; D remains unclear. Germline V lookup: CDR1 SGHKS, CDR2 YYEKEE (reference sequence). This CDR3 is 13 amino acids long. Trimming took off 5 bases at V and 1 base at J, with 8 bases between the two ends.

The chain recombines TRBV20-1 with TRBJ1-5, with D unclear. Trimming cost V 3 bases and J 0 bases, with 6 bases left between them. This CDR3 contains 13 residues. Germline CDR1 reads DFQATT; CDR2 reads SNEGSKA (reference sequence). CDR3 in DNA: TGCAGTGCTAGTAAGAGTAGCAATCAGCCCCAGCATTTT. Translated: CSASKSSNQPQHF.

V and J are TRBV20-1 and TRBJ1-5; TRBD1 matches 10 bases. Germline lookup yields CDR1 DFQATT and CDR2 SNEGSKA (reference sequence). Germline trimming cut 3 bases from V and 7 bases from J; bases unmatched to any gene: 9. This CDR3 is 15 amino acids long. The CDR3 loop reads CSARRRTGGGQPQHF. The CDR3 region has the DNA TGCAGTGCTAGGAGAAGGACAGGGGGAGGACAGCCCCAGCATTTT.

This clonotype was detected a few times. The chain joins TRBV7-9 to TRBJ2-2; D is perhaps TRBD2 (6 bases). Germline V gene sequence: CDR1 SEHNR, CDR2 FQNEAQ (reference sequence). V dropped 7 bases and J dropped 5 bases, with 11 bases sitting between them. CDR3 length equals 13 residues. As DNA, the CDR3 is TGTGCCAGCAACGGGGGAGGTACCGGGGAGCTGTTTTTT. It yields the protein CASNGGGTGELFF. Supplemented by reference TRBV7-9 and TRBJ2-2, the full variable domain reads DTGVSQNPRHKITKRGQNVTFRCDPISEHNRLYWYRQTLGQGPEFLTYFQNEAQLEKSRLLSDRFSAERPKGSFSTLEIQRTEQGDSAMYLCASNGGGTGELFFGEGSRLTVL.